A single T cell receptor (beta chain) is shown here with its context. The sample originates from a study of T cell responses to AZD1222 COVID-19 vaccine. CDR3 length equals 15 residues. The V end lost 0 bases, the J end lost 1 base, and 9 bases lay between the germline ends. The V gene's germline CDR1 is LNHDA and CDR2 SQIVND (reference sequence). Measured with immunoSEQ multiplex PCR; TCRdb has only the in-frame clones, and not every one. The data contain around 52,000 clones, 75% to 90% of them singletons. This clonotype originated in an adult in good health. This specimen consisted of peripheral blood, obtained on day 0 of AZD1222 vaccination. This sequence joins TRBV19 and TRBJ1-1; no firm D call. The CDR3 spells CASSIDAATNTEAFF. The CDR3 nucleotides read TGTGCCAGTAGTATAGATGCGGCAACGAACACTGAAGCTTTCTTT.